What follows are 9 T cell receptor beta chains derived from one specimen sequenced in a study of CD8 T cells in Susac syndrome. With random hexamers, reverse transcription was performed on about 0.45 to 1 ug of RNA. TCRdb itself ran the immunoSEQ multiplex PCR reads through MiXCR, one entry per CDR3 protein. The sample shows 170,000 or so distinct CDR3 sequences, 95% to 96% of them seen only once. Source material: CD4+ T cells from PBMCs. All receptors come from a human donor with Susac syndrome.

This sequence joins TRBV3-1 and TRBJ2-4; D ambiguous. CDR3 length equals 10 residues. Trimming cost V 4 bases and J 11 bases, with 6 bases left between them. Per germline, CDR1 LGHDT and CDR2 YNNKEL (reference sequence). The CDR3: CASSPLFQYF. In DNA, the CDR3 is TGTGCCAGCAGCCCACTTTTTCAGTACTTC.

As DNA, the CDR3 is TGTGCCAGCAGCTTAGGGGGCGGGAGACGGGTCACAGATACGCAGTATTTT. This codes for CASSLGGGRRVTDTQYF. The J gene is TRBJ2-3, the V gene TRBV7-2; TRBD2 aligns across 7 bases. Germline CDR1 is SGHTA and CDR2 is FQGNSA. Losses at the gene ends were 1 base for V and 2 bases for J; bases not matched to a gene: 9. The CDR3 is 17 residues long.

The gene calls are TRBV4-1 and TRBJ1-3, with D perhaps TRBD1 (5 bases). This CDR3 is built from 14 residues. CDR1 MGHRA and CDR2 YSYEKL come from the germline V gene. With 1 base removed from V and 14 bases from J, the gap between germline ends came to 18 bases. This CDR3 reads CASSQGSGGANVYF. The CDR3 DNA sequence: TGCGCCAGCAGCCAAGGATCTGGTGGGGCGAACGTATATTTT.

The chain is built from TRBV2 and TRBJ2-7; 7 bases are a match to TRBD1. Per the germline V gene, CDR1 is SNHLY and CDR2 is FYNNEI. CDR3 length equals 16 residues. The V segment lost 2 bases and the J segment 4 bases; nucleotides outside the gene matches: 11. The CDR3 DNA reads as TGTGCCAGCAGTGAATACCAACAGGGGCTCGGATACGAGCAGTACGTC. This encodes CASSEYQQGLGYEQYV.

This chain links TRBV19 with TRBJ2-3; D unresolved. Trimming cost V 3 bases and J 3 bases, with 10 bases left between them. CDR1 LNHDA and CDR2 SQIVND come from the germline V gene (reference sequence). The CDR3 has 14 residues. The CDR3 DNA reads TGTGCCAGTAGTATTGGGTGGCGGACAGATACGCAGTATTTT. Translated: CASSIGWRTDTQYF.

CDR3 residues: CASSTSPRGDEQFF. Here the CDR3 DNA reads TGTGCCAGCAGCACATCCCCCCGAGGGGATGAGCAGTTCTTC. The genes are TRBV6-4 and TRBJ2-1; D possibly uses TRBD1 or TRBD2 (5 bases each). CDR3 length: 14 residues. Germline lookup yields CDR1 MRHNA and CDR2 SNTAGT. Trimming shortened V by 6 bases and J by 8 bases, and 17 bases separated the two germline ends.

The genes are TRBV6-2 or TRBV6-3 and TRBJ2-2; D ambiguous. The V end was cut by 6 bases, the J end by 5 bases, with 25 bases between. The CDR3 length is 18 residues. Per germline, CDR1 MNHEY and CDR2 SVGEGT. CDR3 loop: CASRAPNVASVDTGELFF. Here the CDR3 DNA reads TGTGCCAGCAGGGCTCCTAACGTGGCTAGTGTCGATACCGGGGAGCTGTTTTTT.

This clonotype was recorded only once. J is TRBJ1-2 and V is TRBV7-2; no definite D call. CDR1 SGHTA and CDR2 FQGNSA come from the germline V gene. The V and J ends lost 4 bases and 2 bases respectively, with 5 bases between them. CDR3 length: 12 residues. In nucleotides, the CDR3 is TGTGCCAGCAGCTCGGAGAACTATGGCTACACCTTC. Protein: CASSSENYGYTF.

The J gene is TRBJ1-1, the V gene TRBV14, with D uncertain. Germline V gene sequence: CDR1 SGHDN, CDR2 FVKESK. CDR3 size: 15 residues. Trimming left V 0 bases short and J 10 bases short, with 18 bases between. The CDR3 here is CASSQESGRAARAFF. The CDR3 DNA is TGTGCCAGCAGCCAAGAATCTGGTAGGGCAGCTCGAGCTTTCTTT. The entire variable domain, with the rest obtained from reference TRBV14 and TRBJ1-1, is as follows: EAGVTQFPSHSVIEKGQTVTLRCDPISGHDNLYWYRRVMGKEIKFLLHFVKESKQDESGMPNNRFLAERTGGTYSTLKVQPAELEDSGVYFCASSQESGRAARAFFGQGTRLTVV.